This T cell receptor beta chain was captured by sequencing in a study of regulatory T cells in long-lasting Graves disease. General study findings and limits: It was peripheral blood alone, not thyroid tissue, that was studied. Between persistent patients, 2,500 to 3,500 public clonotypes were shared, exceeding the 966 shared between new patients.

The time point: newly diagnosed GD, antithyroid drugs for less than 3 months. Following extraction of RNA from PBMCs, that RNA was used to make the TCR library. Nine milliliters of peripheral blood were taken and placed in EDTA tubes. CDR3-region Arm-PCR and iRepertoire HTBI primers produced the TCR beta libraries. A single record per CDR3 protein comes from TCRdb applying MiXCR to the multiplex PCR reads. The sample lists a few hundred thousand distinct CDR3 sequences; roughly a fifth were seen once. This clonotype was counted at least ten times. Its specificity is unknown. Germline V gene sequence: CDR1 MDHEN, CDR2 SYDVKM. CDR3 length: 14 amino acids. V was clipped by 7 bases and J by 5 bases; unmatched bases: 9.

The chain recombines TRBV28 with TRBJ2-5; TRBD1 matches 8 bases. Here the sequenced sample was peripheral blood mononuclear cells (PBMCs), taken at new diagnosis, from a patient treated with antithyroid drugs. The sequence was collected from a female donor with Graves disease. The CDR3 is CASTLQGAKETQYF. The CDR3 DNA reads TGTGCCAGCACTCTCCAGGGGGCGAAGGAGACCCAGTACTTC. The entire variable domain, with the rest obtained from reference TRBV28 and TRBJ2-5, is as follows: DVKVTQSSRYLVKRTGEKVFLECVQDMDHENMFWYRQDPGLGLRLIYFSYDVKMKEKGDIPEGYSVSREKKERFSLILESASTNQTSMYLCASTLQGAKETQYFGPGTRLLVL.